The sequence of this TCR beta chain was determined in a study of CD8 T cells in Susac syndrome. Trimming removed 4 bases from V and 4 bases from J; junction bases left unmatched: 9. The CDR3 runs to 15 residues. After extraction with the RNeasy kit, roughly 0.45 to 1 ug of the RNA was reverse transcribed using random hexamers. An immunoSEQ multiplex PCR generated amplified TCR beta CDR3 products spanning 54 Vbeta and 13 Jbeta. TCRdb processed the immunoSEQ multiplex PCR reads anew with MiXCR; each CDR3 protein has one entry. The sample records more than 85,000 distinct CDR3 sequences, about 96% being singletons. Healthy donors, matched for age and sex, constituted the control group. The authors negatively isolated CD8+ and CD4+ T cells and FACS-enriched TEMRA cells.

The clonotype originates from a human donor in good health. The V and J genes are TRBV23-1 and TRBJ2-5, with 7 bases fitting TRBD1. TRBV23-1 is an ORF, and what it does is uncertain. Sequencing was performed on CD4+ T cells from PBMCs. The CDR3 here is CASSRRQGVRETQYF. In DNA form, the CDR3 reads TGCGCCAGCAGTCGAAGACAGGGAGTCAGAGAGACCCAGTACTTC.